This T cell receptor beta chain was sequenced for a study of T cell changes during pregnancy in multiple sclerosis. CDR1 and CDR2 from the germline V gene are SGHTA and FQGNSA. The CDR3 is made up of 16 amino acids. Trimming took 3 bases from V and 1 from J, leaving 13 bases between them. The method was immunoSEQ multiplex PCR; TCRdb's version includes in-frame clones alone and lacks a portion of them. The data show roughly 69,000 clones, 91% seen once. The sample holds one count of this clone. Sequenced material: CD4+ T cells from peripheral blood mononuclear cells, taken in the third trimester of pregnancy. This chain connects TRBV7-2 to TRBJ2-4, with D possibly being TRBD2 (6 bases). This receptor was obtained from a female donor in good health, enrolled as a control in a pregnancy study. CDR3 coding DNA: TGTGCCAGCAGCTTGGGAGGACCGGGGGCCAAAAACATTCAGTACTTC. Its protein product is CASSLGGPGAKNIQYF.